This record covers a single TCR beta chain. Its antigen is not known. These data belong to a study of spatial heterogeneity in lung cancer. Study summary: Alpha-chain sequences were detected in numbers that were consistently lower than beta-chain sequences. Findings of the study overall: Blood contained ubiquitous expanded tumor TCRs more at resection than at follow-up.

The length of the CDR3 is 20 residues. Germline-derived CDR1 and CDR2 are KGHSH and LQKENI. V lost 3 bases and J lost 0, with 21 bases in between. This sample's time point: sample taken at primary tumor resection. Sequencing was performed on whole RNA extracted from tumor and nontumor lung tissue, or from frozen PBMC, and the material was left unsorted. TCRdb passed the 5' RACE reads through MiXCR, listing each CDR3 protein once. This sample carries some 39,000 distinct CDR3 sequences, under 7.5% of them seen once, and the ten largest clones take around two fifths. This receptor was taken from a female donor with early-stage non-small cell lung cancer. The sequencing here drew on PBMCs, taken at surgery. The chain employs TRBV18 and TRBJ1-6; TRBD1 might be the D (6 bases). For the CDR3, the DNA is TGTGCCAGCTCACCCCTGGGACATCGATATGAGAGCTCCTATAATTCACCCCTCCACTTT. It specifies CASSPLGHRYESSYNSPLHF.